This T cell receptor (beta chain) was sequenced during a study of T cells in Graves' hyperthyroidism and ophthalmopathy. Study findings and constraints: A 13 V-J model separated ophthalmopathy from stable hyperthyroidism. Appearing also in blood were most of the thyroid clonotypes expanded above 0.001.

About 10 ml of fresh peripheral blood supplied the PBMCs. About this clonotype: The antigen remains undetermined.

The length of the CDR3 is 15 residues. Between the trimmed V and J ends, which lost 2 bases and 1 base, there was a span of 11 bases. The V gene's germline CDR1 is MNHEY and CDR2 SVGEGT. TCR beta CDR3 region amplification was performed from RNA transcripts. During a first-round RT-PCR of the TCR CDR3, the HTBI primer set was used. Each CDR3 protein is one row after TCRdb ran MiXCR on the multiplex PCR reads. This table has around 600,000 distinct CDR3 sequences, more than 13% appearing once. V and J are TRBV6-2 or TRBV6-3 and TRBJ1-1, with D perhaps matching TRBD1 (5 bases). The sequenced material came from blood. This TCR derives from a woman aged 18-30 years with Graves' ophthalmopathy. CDR3 coding DNA: TGTGCCAGCAGTTACGTCCCGAGGGGGAACACTGAAGCTTTCTTT. This codes for CASSYVPRGNTEAFF.